This TCR beta chain was found in a study of blood T cell repertoires in COVID-19. Study background: From T cells, B-cell-depleted T cells, or PBMCs came the material, which was cDNA or gDNA.

The data were produced by immunoSEQ multiplex PCR, yet TCRdb's version contains in-frame clones alone and is incomplete. The repertoire holds 290,000 or so clones, with approximately 85% as singletons. This CDR3 comprises 13 residues. V was clipped by 7 bases and J by 5 bases; unmatched bases: 4. Germline values: CDR1 KGHDR, CDR2 SFDVKD. V usage is TRBV24-1 and J usage is TRBJ2-1; 7 bases map to TRBD1. The TCR was taken from a middle-aged man with active or convalescent COVID-19. The specimen sequenced was peripheral blood. CDR3 in amino acids: CATSRGRNNEQFF. The CDR3 coding sequence is TGTGCCACCAGCAGGGGGAGAAACAATGAGCAGTTCTTC.